This TCR beta chain was profiled in a study of cytomegalovirus exposure and HLA in healthy donors. Background on the study: Researchers previously reported finding 90 million to 120 million unique TCR beta sequences from 170 million or so T cells.

Study-level findings and limits: Indistinguishable V segments, including TRBV6-2 and TRBV6-3, were excluded. Some public TCRs appeared in many individuals, while most sequences were rare. A prior analysis recorded that most TCR beta V segments were productive about 90% or about 30% of the time.

V was pared by 2 bases and J by 4 bases, with 12 bases between. The CDR3 length is 13 residues. Per germline, CDR1 GTSNPN and CDR2 SVGIG (reference sequence). The primer mix had 60 Vbeta and 13 Jbeta primers. Libraries were prepared by immunoSEQ multiplex PCR; TCRdb keeps only in-frame clonotypes and omits some of them. This sample carries approximately 200,000 clones, about 81% of them seen once, and the ten largest clones take approximately 4.6%. Points on this clone: The antigen is not known.

This chain joins TRBV30 and TRBJ2-7, with a possible D match to TRBD1 (6 bases). Sequenced: PBMCs. This clonotype originated in a man aged 25-45 years in good health and CMV-seropositive. The CDR3 region has the DNA TGTGCCTGGAGTAGGGTAGGGGGATACGAGCAGTACTTC. Translating it yields CAWSRVGGYEQYF.